A selection of T cell receptor beta chains follows, all from one sample in a study of blood T cells in healthy people across ages. TCRdb passed the 5' RACE reads through MiXCR, listing each CDR3 protein once. The table records approximately 800,000 distinct CDR3 sequences, more than 20% of them present only once. A further study also used this sample, focusing on T cells of mothers and their children.

The sequenced material came from blood. The receptors shown here come from a boy between 10 and 17 years old in good health. Both conserved end residues are part of each CDR3. The order of the fields is CDR3 protein, CDR3 DNA, clone size, J gene, V gene, D gene. The D gene is left open where the match is weak. Only some rows state a clone size, as once, few, many or a class for expanded clones.

CASSRDFEETQYF | TGTGCTAGCAGCCGGGACTTCGAAGAGACCCAGTACTTC | many | TRBJ2-5 | TRBV7-7 | -
CASSETEAKETQYF | TGTGCCAGCAGTGAAACAGAGGCAAAAGAGACCCAGTACTTC | - | TRBJ2-5 | TRBV2 | -
CAIRTSMNTEAFF | TGTGCCATCCGGACAAGCATGAACACTGAAGCTTTCTTT | few | TRBJ1-1 | TRBV10-3 | -
CASSLTTSGEETQYF | TGTGCCAGCAGCTTAACGACTAGCGGGGAAGAGACCCAGTACTTC | - | TRBJ2-5 | TRBV7-6 | TRBD2
CASSYTRDRGRDEQFF | TGTGCCAGCAGCTATACCCGGGACAGGGGGCGCGATGAGCAGTTCTTC | - | TRBJ2-1 | TRBV7-2 | TRBD1
CASSLARQGAWGEQYF | TGTGCCAGCAGCTTAGCTCGACAGGGGGCCTGGGGCGAGCAGTACTTC | few | TRBJ2-7 | TRBV7-9 | TRBD1
CASSSQAGDGETQYF | TGTGCCAGCAGTTCACAGGCGGGAGACGGGGAGACCCAGTACTTC | - | TRBJ2-5 | TRBV12-3/TRBV12-4 | TRBD2
CAISLPENRDEQYF | TGTGCCATCAGCCTACCTGAAAACAGGGACGAGCAGTACTTC | - | TRBJ2-7 | TRBV10-3 | -
CSARESPYNEQFF | TGCAGTGCTAGAGAGAGTCCTTACAATGAGCAGTTCTTC | - | TRBJ2-1 | TRBV20-1 | -
CASSLLLWGNPLIHYF | TGTGCCAGCAGTTTGTTACTATGGGGAAACCCGCTAATCCACTACTTC | - | TRBJ2-7 | TRBV12-3/TRBV12-4 | -
CASSPIPGGDNEQFF | TGCGCCAGCAGCCCCATTCCGGGAGGTGACAATGAGCAGTTCTTC | - | TRBJ2-1 | TRBV4-1 | TRBD2
CSVLWGSAGNEQFF | TGCAGCGTTCTTTGGGGGTCAGCGGGGAATGAGCAGTTCTTC | few | TRBJ2-1 | TRBV29-1 | TRBD2
CASSLTGGPLEQFF | TGTGCCAGCAGCTTGACGGGAGGCCCTCTTGAGCAGTTCTTC | - | TRBJ2-1 | TRBV5-5 | TRBD2
CASSQVKRETLFYEQYF | TGCGCCAGCAGCCAAGTCAAGCGGGAGACTCTATTCTACGAGCAGTACTTC | - | TRBJ2-7 | TRBV4-1 | TRBD2
CASSDSGDLFTDTQYF | TGTGCCAGCAGTGATAGCGGGGACCTATTCACAGATACGCAGTATTTT | - | TRBJ2-3 | TRBV6-1 | TRBD2
CASRSLAGLNTEAFF | TGTGCCAGCAGATCCTTGGCAGGGTTGAACACTGAAGCTTTCTTT | - | TRBJ1-1 | TRBV27 | -
CSAGTEVNYGYTF | TGCAGTGCTGGGACAGAAGTTAACTATGGCTACACCTTC | few | TRBJ1-2 | TRBV20-1 | TRBD1
CASSQVNQMGGELFF | TGCGCCAGCAGCCAAGTGAATCAAATGGGCGGGGAGCTGTTTTTT | - | TRBJ2-2 | TRBV4-3 | -
CASSYPPGGGYTF | TGTGCCAGCAGTTATCCACCTGGCGGGGGCTACACCTTC | - | TRBJ1-2 | TRBV6-2/TRBV6-3 | -
CASSPIRDAEQYF | TGTGCCAGCAGCCCAATCCGGGACGCTGAGCAGTACTTC | - | TRBJ2-7 | TRBV7-2 | -
CASSARLAVAYEQYF | TGCGCCAGCAGCGCGCGACTAGCGGTGGCCTACGAGCAGTACTTC | - | TRBJ2-7 | TRBV4-1 | TRBD2
CASSLRPQETQYF | TGTGCCAGCAGCTTAAGACCCCAAGAGACCCAGTACTTC | many | TRBJ2-5 | TRBV27 | -
CATGQGSYEQYF | TGTGCCACCGGACAGGGTTCCTACGAGCAGTACTTC | few | TRBJ2-7 | TRBV6-5 | TRBD1
CASSPQGTSAETQYF | TGCGCCAGCAGCCCTCAGGGGACTAGCGCCGAGACCCAGTACTTC | - | TRBJ2-5 | TRBV4-1 | TRBD2
CASSELGTVNTEAFF | TGTGCCAGCAGTGAATTAGGGACGGTGAACACTGAAGCTTTCTTT | - | TRBJ1-1 | TRBV25-1 | -
CASSQDPGTVGDYGYTF | TGCGCCAGCAGCCAAGATCCTGGGACAGTAGGGGACTATGGCTACACCTTC | - | TRBJ1-2 | TRBV4-1 | TRBD1
CASSTPGAPLSYNEQFF | TGTGCCAGCAGTACTCCGGGGGCTCCTTTATCCTACAATGAGCAGTTCTTC | - | TRBJ2-1 | TRBV7-9 | -
CASSQLGGRGSGNTIYF | TGTGCCAGCAGCCAATTAGGGGGAAGAGGCTCTGGAAACACCATATATTTT | - | TRBJ1-3 | TRBV7-9 | -
CATTGAAETQYF | TGTGCTACTACGGGCGCAGCCGAGACCCAGTACTTC | - | TRBJ2-5 | TRBV6-1 | -
CSVGGGFSREQYF | TGCAGCGTTGGAGGGGGATTCTCTCGCGAGCAGTACTTC | - | TRBJ2-7 | TRBV29-1 | -
CASSLEGNHGYIF | TGTGCCAGCAGCTTAGAAGGGAATCATGGCTACATCTTC | - | TRBJ1-2 | TRBV11-2 | -
CASSSGGAGQREGYTF | TGTGCCAGCAGTTCAGGGGGCGCAGGGCAACGCGAAGGCTACACCTTC | few | TRBJ1-2 | TRBV27 | TRBD1